These T cell receptor beta chains were read from a single sample in a study of CD8 T cells in ankylosing spondylitis. Using its own MiXCR run on the 5' RACE reads, TCRdb lists one record per CDR3 protein. The data contain some 200,000 distinct CDR3 sequences, roughly 24% of them seen just once; the ten biggest clones take up roughly 6.7%. The material sequenced was blood, either unsorted or a sorted T cell fraction (not recorded which). These receptors all stem from a male donor with ankylosing spondylitis or in good health (not recorded which). The conserved cysteine and the conserved F or W are not part of the CDR3 here.

>TRBV7-3|TRBJ2-2
ASSVVGTSGRTGELF
>TRBV20-1|TRBJ2-7
SAKSGLAGPRGAEQY
>TRBV28|TRBJ2-1
ASSFSAYNEQF
>TRBV9|TRBJ2-3
ASSVGPGGSDTQY
>TRBV20-1|TRBJ2-4
SVDRGLGELAKNIQY
>TRBV2|TRBJ1-5
ASSEVGRGGGQPQH
>TRBV28|TRBJ1-4
ASSLQFELF
>TRBV6-5|TRBJ2-1
ASSYSSSVGAF
>TRBV5-1|TRBJ2-1
ASSLSGSSYNEQF
>TRBV4-2|TRBJ2-3
ASSQVPTRGSTDTQY
>TRBV9|TRBJ2-7
ASSVDPSSYEQY
>TRBV5-1|TRBJ1-1
ASSFGRENTEAF
>TRBV12-3/TRBV12-4|TRBJ2-7
ASTPLAGGPGEQY
>TRBV12-3/TRBV12-4|TRBJ2-4
ASSPEAGGVFFSENIQY
>TRBV20-1|TRBJ2-5
SARYSGDFSLQETQY